This T cell receptor (beta chain) was sequenced in a study of blood T cell repertoires in COVID-19. Across the study: T cells, B-cell-depleted T cells, or PBMCs provided the cDNA or gDNA that served as material.

This clone has just a few counts. The table came from immunoSEQ multiplex PCR; TCRdb's copy has only in-frame clones and leaves some out. The data hold some 140,000 clones, with more than 65% observed a single time. This CDR3 comprises 15 residues. Germline assignment: CDR1 MNHNY and CDR2 SVGAGI (reference sequence). The junction had 8 bases not matched to a gene; V was cut back by 6 bases and J by 7 bases. The material sequenced was peripheral blood. The rearrangement joins TRBV6-6 to TRBJ2-1; TRBD2 aligns across 11 bases. The clonotype comes from a man aged 80 or over with acute or convalescent COVID-19. The CDR3 sequence is CASSHSSGGRNEQFF. DNA for the CDR3: TGTGCCAGCAGCCACTCTAGCGGGGGGCGGAATGAGCAGTTCTTC.